These 3 T cell receptor beta chains were sequenced from one sample in a study of blood T cell repertoires in COVID-19. The method was immunoSEQ multiplex PCR; TCRdb's version includes in-frame clones alone and lacks a portion of them. The sample holds fewer than 75,000 clones, 80% to 95% seen once. The sequencing sample was made of peripheral blood. Receptor source: a man aged 50 to 59 with active COVID-19.

The chain recombines TRBV6-5 with TRBJ2-1; 8 bases are a match to TRBD2. Germline V gene data show CDR1 as MNHEY and CDR2 as SVGAGI. Trimming removed 0 bases from V and 5 bases from J; junction bases left unmatched: 3. The CDR3 contains 15 residues. The CDR3 nucleotides read TGTGCCAGCAGTTACTCGTCGGGGGGGGACAATGAGCAGTTCTTC. Translated, it gives CASSYSSGGDNEQFF.

This clone was counted only a few times. This sequence joins TRBV7-9 and TRBJ1-5; tentative D call: TRBD1 (5 bases). Trimming took 1 base from V and 2 from J, leaving 12 bases between them. The length of the CDR3 is 16 residues. Germline CDR1 is SEHNR and CDR2 is FQNEAQ (reference sequence). CDR3 loop: CASSLDDSMGNQPQHF. The DNA for the CDR3 is TGTGCCAGCAGCTTAGATGACAGCATGGGCAATCAGCCCCAGCATTTT.

This chain joins TRBV7-2 and TRBJ2-7, with D tentatively TRBD1 (6 bases). The germline gives CDR1 SGHTA, CDR2 FQGNSA. Trimming shortened V by 3 bases and J by 2 bases, and 14 bases separated the two germline ends. The CDR3 runs to 15 residues. The CDR3 protein is CASSFAPGHTYEQYF. The DNA of the CDR3 is TGTGCCAGCAGCTTTGCTCCGGGACACACCTACGAGCAGTACTTC.